These 32 T cell receptor beta chains were sequenced from one sample in a study of blood T cell repertoires in COVID-19. Repertoires were generated with immunoSEQ multiplex PCR, while TCRdb's copy carries only in-frame clones and drops some. The table has under 200,000 clones, around 86% seen once. Sequencing was performed on peripheral blood. Every receptor here comes from a woman aged 80 or over in a cohort sampled during active or convalescent COVID-19.

The V gene is TRBV28, the J gene TRBJ2-3; TRBD2 agrees at 9 bases. The CDR3 is 15 amino acids. Germline assignment: CDR1 MDHEN and CDR2 SYDVKM. V was clipped by 6 bases and J by 2 bases; unmatched bases: 6. The CDR3, as DNA: TGTGCCAGCAGCCGCGCGGGGGGGACCACAGATACGCAGTATTTT. This sequence encodes CASSRAGGTTDTQYF.

This chain connects TRBV2 to TRBJ1-1; 7 positions agree with TRBD1. CDR1 SNHLY and CDR2 FYNNEI come from the germline V gene. The trim removed 8 bases at V and 1 base at J, leaving 7 bases unmatched. This CDR3 region has 14 residues. CDR3 sequence reads: CASSRGQQNTEAFF. CDR3 in DNA: TGTGCCAGCTCTAGGGGGCAGCAGAACACTGAAGCTTTCTTT.

The V and J genes are TRBV4-1 and TRBJ1-5; unclear D gene. Germline CDR1 is MGHRA and CDR2 is YSYEKL. V was clipped by 2 bases and J by 7 bases, with 15 bases between them. This CDR3 has 15 amino acids. The CDR3 coding sequence is TGCGCCAGCAGCCAACCTAGGGAGGGAAGCCAGCCCCAGCATTTT. Residues: CASSQPREGSQPQHF.

This chain joins TRBV15 and TRBJ2-3; 13 bases align to TRBD2. Unmatched junction bases numbered 8, after V lost 8 bases and J lost 9 bases. The CDR3 extends over 14 amino acids. Germline CDR1 and CDR2: LNHNV and YYDKDF (reference sequence). The CDR3 reads CATLTSGGAQTQYF. CDR3 DNA sequence: TGTGCCACCCTTACTAGCGGGGGGGCCCAGACGCAGTATTTT.

V and J are TRBV28 and TRBJ2-6; D gene ambiguous. The germline V gene encodes CDR1 MDHEN and CDR2 SYDVKM. There are 15 residues in the CDR3. The V and J ends lost 5 bases and 4 bases respectively, with 12 bases between them. The CDR3 spells CASSPRLVGANVLTF. CDR3 nucleotides: TGTGCCAGCAGTCCCCGTCTCGTCGGGGCCAACGTCCTGACTTTC. Full variable domain (remainder filled in from reference TRBV28 and TRBJ2-6): DVKVTQSSRYLVKRTGEKVFLECVQDMDHENMFWYRQDPGLGLRLIYFSYDVKMKEKGDIPEGYSVSREKKERFSLILESASTNQTSMYLCASSPRLVGANVLTFGAGSRLTVL.

This chain uses TRBV6-5 with TRBJ2-5; TRBD1 might be the D (6 bases). V lost 2 bases to trimming and J lost 1 base, with 14 bases between them. The CDR3 is made up of 16 amino acids. Germline assignment: CDR1 MNHEY and CDR2 SVGAGI. CDR3 DNA: TGTGCCAGCAGTTACACATCAGGACAGCCCCAAGAGACCCAGTACTTC. It is translated as CASSYTSGQPQETQYF.

The J gene is TRBJ1-2, the V gene TRBV29-1, with D possibly matching TRBD1 (6 bases). This CDR3 comprises 12 residues. CDR1 SQVTM and CDR2 ANQGSEA come from the germline V gene. The CDR3 bases are TGCACCCACAGTCGGGGGGCGGATGGCTACACCTTC. Residues: CTHSRGADGYTF.

V is TRBV19 and J is TRBJ2-2, with D tentatively TRBD2 (5 bases). V was cut by 0 bases and J by 5 bases, with 10 bases left in between. The length of the CDR3 is 15 residues. Per the germline V gene, CDR1 is LNHDA and CDR2 is SQIVND (reference sequence). The CDR3 region has the DNA TGTGCCAGTAGTATAGACGGGGTGAGAACCGGGGAGCTGTTTTTT. It is translated as CASSIDGVRTGELFF.

This clone turned up a few times. The sample has other DNA sequences that encode this CDR3 too. The DNA for the CDR3 is TGTGCCAGCTCGCCTGGGACAGTAGGGCAGCCCCAGCATTTT. Protein: CASSPGTVGQPQHF. The V and J genes are TRBV18 and TRBJ1-5; 7 nucleotides align to TRBD1. The V gene's germline CDR1 is KGHSH and CDR2 LQKENI. V shed 6 bases and J 7 bases; nucleotides not matched to a gene: 9. The CDR3 extends over 14 amino acids.

The V gene is TRBV11-2, the J gene TRBJ1-3, with TRBD1 as a possible D gene (6 bases). Deletions cut 5 bases from V and 3 bases from J, with 14 bases between. CDR1 is SGHAT, CDR2 FQNNGV, per germline. CDR3 length equals 15 residues. The CDR3 bases are TGTGCCAGCAGCCCGATTCAGGGGTATGGAAACACCATATATTTT. It specifies CASSPIQGYGNTIYF.

The CDR3 sequence: CASSESGKSPLHF. For the CDR3, the DNA is TGTGCCAGCAGTGAATCAGGGAAATCACCCCTCCACTTT. The chain is built from TRBV25-1 and TRBJ1-6; possible D gene TRBD1, 5 bases. The CDR3 loop spans 13 amino acids. V dropped 1 base and J dropped 10 bases, with 8 bases sitting between them. Per the germline V gene, CDR1 is MGHDK and CDR2 is SYGVNS.

The chain joins TRBV10-3 to TRBJ2-5, with TRBD1 identical over 10 bases. CDR3 length: 15 amino acids. Germline V gene sequence: CDR1 ENHRY, CDR2 SYGVKD. V dropped 2 bases and J dropped 3; count of bases not matched to a gene: 3. CDR3 nucleotides: TGTGCCATCAGTGAGACCGGGACAGGGGAAGAGACCCAGTACTTC. This sequence encodes CAISETGTGEETQYF.

This clone has just a few counts. CDR3 coding DNA: TGTGCCAGCAGTGAGGAGGCGGGGGAGACCCAGTACTTC. Protein sequence: CASSEEAGETQYF. This chain connects TRBV2 to TRBJ2-5; weak D call: TRBD2 (6 bases). V lost 3 bases, J lost 5 bases, and 10 bases lay in between. The CDR3 is 13 residues long. Germline-derived CDR1 and CDR2 are SNHLY and FYNNEI.

V gene TRBV4-3 combines with J gene TRBJ1-1; 8 bases match TRBD1. The junction had 4 bases not matched to a gene; V was cut back by 4 bases and J by 0 bases. From germline, CDR1 is LGHNA and CDR2 YSLEER. The CDR3 covers 15 residues. The DNA for the CDR3 is TGCGCCAGCAGCCCACAGGGGGAGCTGAACACTGAAGCTTTCTTT. It encodes CASSPQGELNTEAFF.

In this sample, this clone turned up once. The rearrangement uses TRBV6-2 or TRBV6-3 and TRBJ1-1, with D perhaps matching TRBD1 (5 bases). Trimming shortened V by 0 bases and J by 1 base, and 9 bases separated the two germline ends. Germline CDR1 is MNHEY and CDR2 is SVGEGT. This CDR3 is built from 15 residues. The CDR3 DNA follows: TGTGCCAGCAGTTACTCTCAGGGTTGGAACACTGAAGCTTTCTTT. It yields the protein CASSYSQGWNTEAFF.

The chain couples TRBV9 to TRBJ2-1; 11 positions agree with TRBD2. Germline-derived CDR1 and CDR2 are SGDLS and YYNGEE. The trim removed 1 base at V and 4 bases at J, leaving 1 base unmatched. The CDR3 covers 15 residues. Here the CDR3 reads CASSVSSGRYNEQFF. As DNA, the CDR3 is TGTGCCAGCAGCGTATCTAGCGGGAGGTACAATGAGCAGTTCTTC.

This sequence joins TRBV15 and TRBJ2-3; D is perhaps TRBD2 (5 bases). The V gene's germline CDR1 is LNHNV and CDR2 YYDKDF (reference sequence). The ends were cut back, 0 bases at V and 5 bases at J, with 12 bases in the middle. CDR3 length equals 15 residues. The CDR3 region has the DNA TGTGCCACCAGCAGAGAACAAACACGGGAAGATACGCAGTATTTT. It yields the protein CATSREQTREDTQYF.

J is TRBJ1-5 and V is TRBV2, with D possibly TRBD1 on 5 matching bases. Germline V gene data show CDR1 as SNHLY and CDR2 as FYNNEI. Between the trimmed V and J ends, which lost 5 bases and 1 base, there was a span of 15 bases. This CDR3 has 16 amino acids. The CDR3 coding sequence is TGTGCCAGCAGTAGAAGACCCGACAGAAGCAATCAGCCCCAGCATTTT. Protein: CASSRRPDRSNQPQHF.

This clone was seen more than once but under ten times. The gene calls are TRBV5-4 and TRBJ2-1; TRBD2 aligns across 12 bases. The CDR3 loop spans 16 amino acids. Germline CDR1 reads SGHNT; CDR2 reads YYREEE (reference sequence). The junction had 10 bases not matched to a gene; V was cut back by 4 bases and J by 8 bases. Written as DNA, the CDR3 is TGTGCCAGCAGCACTAGCGGGGGGCCCTCTATGGATGAGCAGTTCTTC. Translating gives CASSTSGGPSMDEQFF.

J is TRBJ1-1 and V is TRBV6-5; 12 bases map to TRBD1. The length of the CDR3 is 15 residues. Losses at the gene ends were 6 bases for V and 3 bases for J; bases not matched to a gene: 5. Germline loops: CDR1 MNHEY, CDR2 SVGAGI. The CDR3 spells CASRRDRGRDTEAFF. DNA of the CDR3: TGTGCCAGCAGGAGGGACAGGGGGCGCGACACTGAAGCTTTCTTT.

V is TRBV3-1 (or the pseudogene TRBV3-2) and J is TRBJ2-7; 12 bases match TRBD2. V lost 1 base to trimming and J lost 1 base; unmatched junction nucleotides: 11. CDR1 is LGHDT, CDR2 YNNKEL, per germline (reference sequence). The CDR3 has 19 residues. The CDR3 region is CASSQAECVGLAGSYEQYV. The CDR3 DNA is TGTGCCAGCAGCCAAGCGGAGTGTGTAGGACTAGCGGGATCCTACGAGCAGTACGTC.

The chain combines TRBV25-1 with TRBJ2-2; a weak D match, TRBD1 (5 bases). The CDR3 is 14 amino acids. The V gene's germline CDR1 is MGHDK and CDR2 SYGVNS. Trimming stripped 4 bases from V and 3 bases from J, with 9 bases between. Here the CDR3 reads CASSVPGYTGELFF. In DNA, the CDR3 is TGTGCCAGCAGTGTCCCAGGGTACACCGGGGAGCTGTTTTTT.

The V call is TRBV18, the J call TRBJ2-5; the match to TRBD2 covers 8 bases. Germline V lookup: CDR1 KGHSH, CDR2 LQKENI. Unmatched junction bases numbered 6, after V lost 4 bases and J lost 5 bases. The CDR3 length is 14 residues. DNA of the CDR3: TGTGCCAGCTCACTACGGGGGGGCCGGGAGACCCAGTACTTC. Residues: CASSLRGGRETQYF. The variable domain in full, completed from reference TRBV18 and TRBJ2-5, reads NAGVMQNPRHLVRRRGQEARLRCSPMKGHSHVYWYRQLPEEGLKFMVYLQKENIIDESGMPKERFSAEFPKEGPSILRIQQVVRGDSAAYFCASSLRGGRETQYFGPGTRLLVL.

V gene TRBV5-1 combines with J gene TRBJ2-7; 8 bases are shared with TRBD1. CDR1 and CDR2 (germline): SGHRS, YFSETQ. V shed 4 bases and J 5 bases; nucleotides not matched to a gene: 5. The CDR3 spans 13 residues. CDR3 amino acids: CASSTQDRDEQYF. CDR3 coding DNA: TGCGCCAGCAGCACCCAGGACAGGGACGAGCAGTACTTC.

This clone was found once. This sequence joins TRBV12-3 or TRBV12-4 and TRBJ1-2; TRBD1 matches 7 bases. This CDR3 is built from 13 residues. V was clipped by 6 bases and J by 2 bases; unmatched bases: 3. The CDR3, as DNA: TGTGCCAGCAGAACGGGACAGAACTATGGCTACACCTTC. It codes for CASRTGQNYGYTF.

The chain recombines TRBV7-8 with TRBJ1-5, with D possibly being TRBD1 (5 bases). Germline CDR1 and CDR2: SGHVS and FQNEAQ. The CDR3 length is 14 residues. Between the trimmed V and J ends, which lost 3 bases and 5 bases, there was a span of 11 bases. CDR3 bases: TGTGCCAGCAGCTTGGAGGGGAGCTATCAGCCCCAGCATTTT. It codes for CASSLEGSYQPQHF.

The J gene is TRBJ1-1, the V gene TRBV7-8; the match to TRBD1 covers 7 bases. CDR1 SGHVS and CDR2 FQNEAQ come from the germline V gene. The CDR3 has 14 residues. The trim removed 8 bases at V and 0 bases at J, leaving 6 bases unmatched. Here the CDR3 reads CASQGGPLNTEAFF. The CDR3, as DNA: TGTGCCAGCCAGGGGGGACCGTTGAACACTGAAGCTTTCTTT.

DNA for the CDR3: TGTGCCAGCAGCTCCATGGGGGGGGACGAGCAGTACTTC. Translated, it gives CASSSMGGDEQYF. V gene TRBV5-6 combines with J gene TRBJ2-7, with 7 bases fitting TRBD2. Per germline, CDR1 SGHDT and CDR2 YYEEEE. This CDR3 region has 13 residues. Unmatched junction bases numbered 5, after V lost 3 bases and J lost 5 bases.

This rearrangement joins TRBV28 to TRBJ2-3; 10 bases match TRBD1. The CDR3 is made up of 17 amino acids. Germline V lookup: CDR1 MDHEN, CDR2 SYDVKM. The V segment lost 4 bases and the J segment 4 bases; nucleotides outside the gene matches: 11. CDR3 coding DNA: TGTGCCAGCAGTTCTATTACCGGGACAGGGGTAGCAGATACGCAGTATTTT. It specifies CASSSITGTGVADTQYF.

This chain links TRBV11-3 with TRBJ2-3; a possible D gene is TRBD2 (6 bases). Between the trimmed V and J ends, which lost 6 bases and 6 bases, there was a span of 10 bases. This CDR3 has 12 residues. Germline V gene data show CDR1 as SGHNT and CDR2 as YENEEA. CDR3 DNA: TGTGCCAGCAGACGGGACTCGGATACGCAGTATTTT. It is translated as CASRRDSDTQYF. Filled out from reference TRBV11-3 and TRBJ2-3, the complete variable domain reads EAGVVQSPRYKIIEKKQPVAFWCNPISGHNTLYWYLQNLGQGPELLIRYENEEAVDDSQLPKDRFSAERLKGVDSTLKIQPAELGDSAVYLCASRRDSDTQYFGPGTRLTVL.

V and J are TRBV2 and TRBJ2-2, with 11 bases that match TRBD2. Germline assignment: CDR1 SNHLY and CDR2 FYNNEI. This CDR3 has 15 residues. V shed 6 bases and J 4 bases; nucleotides not matched to a gene: 4. CDR3 amino acids: CASSPSGGTTGELFF. As DNA, the CDR3 is TGTGCCAGCAGCCCTAGCGGGGGGACCACCGGGGAGCTGTTTTTT.

V usage is TRBV19 and J usage is TRBJ2-1; D is perhaps TRBD2 (5 bases). Between the trimmed V and J ends, which lost 6 bases and 1 base, there was a span of 10 bases. The CDR3 has 14 residues. Germline assignment: CDR1 LNHDA and CDR2 SQIVND (reference sequence). The CDR3 loop is CASRGSSSYNEQFF. The CDR3 DNA reads as TGTGCCAGTAGGGGGAGTTCTTCCTACAATGAGCAGTTCTTC.